The clone carrying this T cell receptor (beta chain) occurred a few times. Its antigen remains unknown. Other DNA sequences in this sample translate to the same CDR3. CD4+ naive, central memory, regulatory and stem cell-like memory cells were sorted via CD45RO/CCR7/CD25/CD127/CD95/CD27. This sample stems from a study of beta chain features in type 1 diabetes. Looked up from germline, CDR1 is SGDLS and CDR2 is YYNGEE. CDR3 size: 13 residues. V dropped 0 bases and J dropped 4 bases, with 5 bases sitting between them. Study-wide results and limits: Researchers report that Type 1 diabetes patients had moderately but significantly shorter TCRB CDR3s across all four CD4+ subsets.

The entirety of the isolated RNA underwent reverse transcription, so expressed TCRB transcripts were sequenced. Clones were read by immunoSEQ multiplex PCR, and TCRdb kept only the in-frame ones, dropping some. The sample has about 340,000 clones, about 13% seen once. This rearrangement joins TRBV9 to TRBJ2-1; D not certain. Sequenced material: naive CD4+ T cells from blood. The sequence was obtained from a woman under 30 with type 1 diabetes. CDR3: CASSVAGYNEQFF. CDR3 nucleotide sequence: TGTGCCAGCAGCGTAGCCGGGTACAATGAGCAGTTCTTC.